This passage covers 7 T cell receptor beta chains from one sample sequenced in a study of early T cells in non-severe SARS-CoV-2 infection. Via MiXCR, TCRdb re-called the 5' RACE reads, giving one row per CDR3 protein. The table has more than 75,000 distinct CDR3 sequences, approximately 14% seen once. Material for sequencing was whole blood. These receptor sequences come from an adult who was a healthcare worker with PCR-confirmed SARS-CoV-2 infection or an uninfected control (not recorded which).

The rearrangement uses TRBV28 and TRBJ1-2; no clear D gene. The germline CDR1 and CDR2 sequences are MDHEN and SYDVKM. The CDR3 spans 13 residues. Trimming cost V 7 bases and J 8 bases, with 17 bases left between them. CDR3 sequence: CASTIPERSGYTF. CDR3 bases: TGTGCCAGCACAATCCCGGAGAGGTCGGGCTACACCTTC.

The chain combines TRBV18 with TRBJ2-7; 14 bases fit TRBD2. V gave up 5 bases and J gave up 5 bases; unmatched junction bases: 2. There are 14 residues in the CDR3. Looked up from germline, CDR1 is KGHSH and CDR2 is LQKENI. The CDR3 protein is CASSEGLAGDEQYF. The CDR3 DNA sequence: TGTGCCAGCTCAGAGGGACTAGCGGGGGACGAGCAGTACTTC.

The chain uses TRBV6-6 and TRBJ2-7; TRBD2 matches 9 bases. V trimming: 8 bases; J trimming: 2 bases; junction bases outside the gene matches: 10. The CDR3 has 15 residues. Germline values: CDR1 MNHNY, CDR2 SVGAGI (reference sequence). The CDR3 sequence is CASRLSGGTTYEQYF. The CDR3 DNA reads as TGTGCCAGCCGCCTAAGCGGGGGGACTACCTACGAGCAGTACTTC.

This clonotype was detected only a few times. The genes are TRBV3-1 and TRBJ2-2; D might be TRBD2 (6 bases). The CDR3 length is 14 residues. Germline loops: CDR1 LGHDT, CDR2 YNNKEL (reference sequence). V shed 5 bases and J shed 4 bases, with 11 bases lying between them. The CDR3 bases are TGTGCCAGCAGCTCCGGGAGAACCACCGGGGAGCTGTTTTTT. Its translation: CASSSGRTTGELFF.

This clonotype came up many times. The chain employs TRBV5-1 and TRBJ2-1; D is uncertain. The CDR3 is 15 amino acids. The germline V gene encodes CDR1 SGHRS and CDR2 YFSETQ. V lost 0 bases and J 4 bases, leaving 11 bases between the germline ends. The CDR3 loop reads CASSLGQALYNEQFF. CDR3 bases: TGCGCCAGCAGCTTGGGTCAAGCCCTTTACAATGAGCAGTTCTTC.

The chain employs TRBV28 and TRBJ2-7; either TRBD1 or TRBD2 may supply D (5 bases each). V was cut by 5 bases and J by 5 bases, with 16 bases left in between. This CDR3 is 14 amino acids long. The V gene's germline CDR1 is MDHEN and CDR2 SYDVKM. CDR3 nucleotides: TGTGCCAGCAGTCGCCTGGGGACCAGGAACGAGCAGTACTTC. Translated: CASSRLGTRNEQYF. The full variable domain, completed using reference TRBV28 and TRBJ2-7, is DVKVTQSSRYLVKRTGEKVFLECVQDMDHENMFWYRQDPGLGLRLIYFSYDVKMKEKGDIPEGYSVSREKKERFSLILESASTNQTSMYLCASSRLGTRNEQYFGPGTRLTVT.

This clonotype was counted ten times or more. The rearrangement joins TRBV19 to TRBJ2-3, with D perhaps matching TRBD1 (5 bases). With 1 base removed from V and 5 bases from J, the gap between germline ends came to 7 bases. The germline V gene encodes CDR1 LNHDA and CDR2 SQIVND (reference sequence). The CDR3 loop spans 13 amino acids. DNA of the CDR3: TGTGCCAGTAGTATAGGCCAGGGAGATACGCAGTATTTT. Amino acids: CASSIGQGDTQYF. Looking up the rest from reference TRBV19 and TRBJ2-3 gives the full variable domain: DGGITQSPKYLFRKEGQNVTLSCEQNLNHDAMYWYRQDPGQGLRLIYYSQIVNDFQKGDIAEGYSVSREKKESFPLTVTSAQKNPTAFYLCASSIGQGDTQYFGPGTRLTVL.